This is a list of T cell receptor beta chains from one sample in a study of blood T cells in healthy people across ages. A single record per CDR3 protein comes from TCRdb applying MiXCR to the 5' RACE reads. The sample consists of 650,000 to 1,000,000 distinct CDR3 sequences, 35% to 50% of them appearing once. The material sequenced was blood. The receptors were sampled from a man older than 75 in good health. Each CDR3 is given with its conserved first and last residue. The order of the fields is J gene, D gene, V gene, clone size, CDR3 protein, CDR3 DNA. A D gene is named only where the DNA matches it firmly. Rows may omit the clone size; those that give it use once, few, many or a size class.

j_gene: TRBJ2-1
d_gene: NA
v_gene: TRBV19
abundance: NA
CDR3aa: CASSINSGSREQFF
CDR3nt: TGTGCCAGTAGTATAAATTCCGGTTCCAGGGAGCAGTTCTTC

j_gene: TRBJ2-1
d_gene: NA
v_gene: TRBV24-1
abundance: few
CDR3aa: CATSSHRSINEQFF
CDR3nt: TGTGCCACCAGTTCCCACAGGTCGATCAATGAGCAGTTCTTC

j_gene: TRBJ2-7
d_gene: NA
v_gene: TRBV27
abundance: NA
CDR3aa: CASTGLGTGEQYF
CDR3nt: TGTGCCAGCACGGGACTCGGAACGGGTGAGCAGTACTTC

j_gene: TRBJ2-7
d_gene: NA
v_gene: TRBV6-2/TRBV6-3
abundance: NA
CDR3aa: CATVRATGYEQYF
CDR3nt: TGTGCCACCGTCCGGGCCACAGGCTACGAGCAGTACTTC

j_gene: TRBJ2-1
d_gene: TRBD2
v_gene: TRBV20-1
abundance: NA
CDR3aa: CSALTTSGSNNEQFF
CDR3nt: TGCAGTGCCCTCACCACGAGCGGGAGCAACAATGAGCAGTTCTTC

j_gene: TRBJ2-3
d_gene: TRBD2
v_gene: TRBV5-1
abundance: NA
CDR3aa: CASSMGARGGADTQYF
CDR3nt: TGCGCCAGCAGCATGGGAGCTAGGGGAGGGGCAGATACGCAGTATTTT

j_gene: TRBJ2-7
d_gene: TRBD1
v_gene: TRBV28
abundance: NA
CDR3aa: CASSDVPGQGEDEQYF
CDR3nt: TGTGCCAGCAGTGACGTGCCCGGGCAGGGGGAAGACGAGCAGTACTTC

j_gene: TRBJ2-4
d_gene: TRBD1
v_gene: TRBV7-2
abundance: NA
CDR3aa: CASSPRQGNIQYF
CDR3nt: TGTGCCAGCAGCCCTCGACAGGGCAACATTCAGTACTTC

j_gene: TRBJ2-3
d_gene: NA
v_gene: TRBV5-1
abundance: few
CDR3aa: CASSFRGQDTQYF
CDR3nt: TGCGCCAGCAGCTTTAGAGGACAGGATACGCAGTATTTT

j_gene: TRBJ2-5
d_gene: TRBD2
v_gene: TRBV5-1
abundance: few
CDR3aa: CASSKSGIGETQYF
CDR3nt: TGCGCCAGCAGCAAAAGCGGGATCGGGGAGACCCAGTACTTC

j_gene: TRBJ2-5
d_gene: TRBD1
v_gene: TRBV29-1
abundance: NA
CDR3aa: CSSLNRDRKETQYF
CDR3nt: TGCAGCTCGCTAAACCGGGACAGGAAAGAGACCCAGTACTTC

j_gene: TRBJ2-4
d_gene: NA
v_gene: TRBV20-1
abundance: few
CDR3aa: CSARGGEAPGALAKNIQYF
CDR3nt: TGCAGTGCGAGAGGCGGGGAGGCCCCCGGGGCCCTAGCCAAAAACATTCAGTACTTC

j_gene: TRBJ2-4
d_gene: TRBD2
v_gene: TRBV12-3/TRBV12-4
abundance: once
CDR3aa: CASSGLGLAGDLLAKNIQYF
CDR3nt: TGTGCCAGCAGTGGCCTGGGACTAGCGGGGGACCTACTAGCCAAAAACATTCAGTACTTC

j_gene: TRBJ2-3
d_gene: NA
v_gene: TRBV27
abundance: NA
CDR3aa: CASSSLGGTTDTQYF
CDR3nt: TGTGCCAGCAGCTCACTAGGAGGGACCACAGATACGCAGTATTTT

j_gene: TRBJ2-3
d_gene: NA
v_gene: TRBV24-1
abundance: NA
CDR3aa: CATSQAASTDTRYF
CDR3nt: TGTGCCACCAGTCAAGCGGCTAGCACAGATACGCGGTATTTT

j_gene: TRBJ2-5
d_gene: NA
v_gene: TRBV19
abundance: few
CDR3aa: CASESGETQYF
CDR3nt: TGTGCCAGCGAATCTGGCGAGACCCAGTACTTC

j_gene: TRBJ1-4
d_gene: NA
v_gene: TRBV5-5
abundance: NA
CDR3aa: CASSSTGRGTANEKLFF
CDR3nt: TGTGCCAGCAGCTCTACGGGCCGGGGTACGGCTAATGAAAAACTGTTTTTT

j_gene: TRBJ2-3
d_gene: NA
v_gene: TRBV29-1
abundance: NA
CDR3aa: CSVAGQSRDTQYF
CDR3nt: TGCAGCGTTGCAGGACAGAGTCGGGATACGCAGTATTTT

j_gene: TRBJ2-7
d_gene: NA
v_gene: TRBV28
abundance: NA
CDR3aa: CASSSITPRPYEQYF
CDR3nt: TGTGCCAGCAGTTCTATCACACCGAGACCCTACGAGCAGTACTTC

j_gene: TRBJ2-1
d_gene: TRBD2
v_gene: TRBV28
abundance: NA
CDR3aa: CATILSGSSYNEQFF
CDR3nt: TGTGCCACCATATTAAGCGGGAGCTCCTACAATGAGCAGTTCTTC

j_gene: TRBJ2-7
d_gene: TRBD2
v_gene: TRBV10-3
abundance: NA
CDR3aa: CAISESLAGGSYEQYF
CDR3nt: TGTGCCATCAGTGAGTCCCTAGCGGGGGGCTCCTACGAGCAGTACTTC

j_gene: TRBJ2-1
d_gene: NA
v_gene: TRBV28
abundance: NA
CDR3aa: CASICAGYSEQFF
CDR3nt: TGTGCCAGCATTTGCGCGGGATACAGTGAGCAGTTCTTC

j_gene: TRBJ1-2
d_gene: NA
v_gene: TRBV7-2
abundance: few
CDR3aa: CASSIRRGVGYTF
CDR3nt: TGTGCCAGCAGCATACGTCGAGGGGTCGGCTACACCTTC

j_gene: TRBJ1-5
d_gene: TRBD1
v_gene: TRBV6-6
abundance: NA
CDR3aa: CASRWDRGNNNQPQHF
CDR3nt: TGTGCCAGCAGGTGGGACAGGGGCAATAACAATCAGCCCCAGCATTTT

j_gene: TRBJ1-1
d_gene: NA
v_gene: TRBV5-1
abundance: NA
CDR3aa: CASTLIGTVNTEAFF
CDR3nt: TGCGCCAGCACCCTGATAGGAACTGTGAACACTGAAGCTTTCTTT

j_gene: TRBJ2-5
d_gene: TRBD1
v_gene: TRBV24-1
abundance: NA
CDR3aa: CATSDFPRQGEETQYF
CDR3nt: TGTGCCACCAGTGATTTTCCCCGACAGGGAGAGGAGACCCAGTACTTC

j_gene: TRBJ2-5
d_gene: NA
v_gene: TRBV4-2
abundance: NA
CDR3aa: CASSQSDRKETQYF
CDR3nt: TGTGCCAGCAGCCAATCCGACAGGAAAGAGACCCAGTACTTC

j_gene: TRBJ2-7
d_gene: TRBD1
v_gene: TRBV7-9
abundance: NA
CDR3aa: CASSEGRGYNEQYF
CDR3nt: TGTGCCAGCAGTGAGGGCAGGGGGTACAATGAGCAGTACTTC

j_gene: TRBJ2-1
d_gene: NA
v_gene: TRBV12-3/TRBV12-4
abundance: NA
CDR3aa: CASRVDRQFHNEQFF
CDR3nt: TGTGCCAGCAGGGTGGACAGACAATTCCACAATGAGCAGTTCTTC

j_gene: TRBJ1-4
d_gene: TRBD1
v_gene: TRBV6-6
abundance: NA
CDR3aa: CASRGTGEEKLFF
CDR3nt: TGTGCCAGCAGGGGGACAGGGGAGGAAAAACTGTTTTTT

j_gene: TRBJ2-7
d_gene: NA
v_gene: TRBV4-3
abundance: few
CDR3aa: CASSQIIGYEQYF
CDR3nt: TGCGCCAGCAGCCAAATCATAGGCTACGAGCAGTACTTC

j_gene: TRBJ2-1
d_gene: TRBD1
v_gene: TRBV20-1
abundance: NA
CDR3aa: CSASPGQGARNEQFF
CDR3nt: TGCAGTGCTAGCCCCGGACAGGGGGCGCGTAATGAGCAGTTCTTC